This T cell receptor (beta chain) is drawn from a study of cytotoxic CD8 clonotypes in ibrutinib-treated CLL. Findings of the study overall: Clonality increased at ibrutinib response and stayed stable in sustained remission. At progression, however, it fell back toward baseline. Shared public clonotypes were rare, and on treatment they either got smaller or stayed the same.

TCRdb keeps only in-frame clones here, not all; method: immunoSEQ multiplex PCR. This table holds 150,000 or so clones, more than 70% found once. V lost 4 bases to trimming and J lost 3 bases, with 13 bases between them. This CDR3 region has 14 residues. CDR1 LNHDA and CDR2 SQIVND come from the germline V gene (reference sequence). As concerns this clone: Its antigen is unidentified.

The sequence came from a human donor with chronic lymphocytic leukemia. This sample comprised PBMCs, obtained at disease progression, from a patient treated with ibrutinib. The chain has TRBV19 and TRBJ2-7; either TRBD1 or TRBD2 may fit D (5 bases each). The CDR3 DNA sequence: TGTGCCAGTAGTAGAGGGAGACAGTTCTACGAGCAGTACTTC. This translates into CASSRGRQFYEQYF.